This record looks at one T cell receptor (beta chain) sequence and its context. Its antigen is not known. The CDR3 runs 16 residues. Germline V lookup: CDR1 MNHEY, CDR2 SVGEGT. Deletions cut 2 bases from V and 1 base from J, with 12 bases between. The treatment: around 19 received Ad26.COV2.S at low or high dose, single or two shots; five or six received placebo; per-sample allocation not given. Material that was analyzed had been drawn on day 63 after the first vaccine or placebo injection. Assay: immunoSEQ multiplex PCR; the TCRdb copy retains only in-frame clones and omits some. The sample has about 400,000 clones, approximately 89% seen once. These data belong to a study of Ad26.COV2.S vaccination and SARS-CoV-2 variants. Study outcomes and limitations: A substantial breadth of spike-specific CD8+ and CD4+ T cell responses after vaccination has been reported.

Sequencing was performed on peripheral blood, taken in a trial of Ad26.COV2.S vaccine versus placebo. The chain employs TRBV6-2 or TRBV6-3 and TRBJ2-1; possible D gene TRBD2, 6 bases. The receptor was isolated from a person aged 18-65 years who received the Ad26.COV2.S COVID-19 vaccine or a placebo. This CDR3 is CASSYPSGRSYNEQFF. The CDR3 coding sequence is TGTGCCAGCAGTTACCCAAGTGGGAGGTCCTACAATGAGCAGTTCTTC.